This T cell receptor beta chain was sequenced for a study of shared clonotypes between healthy human individuals. Overall study context: Donors, aged 18 to 49, were two women and a few men. Overall study findings and caveats: Among donors, sharing of clonotypes was expected to be affected by sequencing depth.

CDR1 is MRHNA, CDR2 SNTAGT, per germline. The CDR3 is made up of 16 amino acids. V dropped 2 bases and J dropped 4 bases, with 12 bases sitting between them. As for this clone: Its matching antigen is unknown. With a much larger clone just one base away, this may be a read error. No conserved phenylalanine or tryptophan is present at the end of the CDR3, so a read error is the likely explanation.

Every contributor of samples was a Caucasian grown-up residing in Nashville, Tennessee. The data were produced by immunoSEQ multiplex PCR, yet TCRdb's version contains in-frame clones alone and is incomplete. Among approximately 470,000 clones listed, over 70% were seen once. Source material: PBMCs. The chain is built from TRBV6-4 and TRBJ2-6; weak D call: TRBD2 (5 bases). This TCR was recovered from a woman aged 40 to 55 in good health. Some clones in this sample may be carry-over from other donors' samples. The CDR3 region has the DNA TGTGCCAGCAGTGACCCCCTAGCAGACGGGGCCAACGTCCTGACTCTC. Its protein is CASSDPLADGANVLTL.